This record looks at one T cell receptor beta chain sequence and its context. No antigen is known for it. The repertoire was sequenced with immunoSEQ multiplex PCR; TCRdb's copy has only in-frame clones and lacks some. The sample contains approximately 30,000 clones, 82% of which appear only once. The data belong to a study of Tregs in tolerant kidney transplant recipients. Study details: Recipient cells were told from donor cells by antibody staining.

Findings of the study overall: Biological reproducibility was not directly addressed in this study. Tregs expanded with activated donor B cells seemed most donor-specific.

The CDR3 is 15 amino acids. The trim removed 3 bases at V and 1 base at J, leaving 5 bases unmatched. Germline V CDR1 and CDR2: KGHSH, LQKENI. This receptor was identified in a human donor in good health. Sequencing was carried out using Tregs from blood cultured with allogeneic cells. The chain combines TRBV18 with TRBJ1-1; 7 positions match TRBD1. This CDR3 reads CASSPRQGANTEAFF. The CDR3 region has the DNA TGTGCCAGCTCACCTAGACAGGGTGCGAACACTGAAGCTTTCTTT.